This is a list of T cell receptor beta chains from one sample in a study of Graves' ophthalmopathy and Graves' hyperthyroidism. TCRdb recomputed calls from the multiplex PCR reads with MiXCR, one row per CDR3 protein. The repertoire has about 620,000 distinct CDR3 sequences, 22% of them found once; the top ten carry 7.1%. The sample was peripheral blood. These receptors all come from a woman aged 18-30 years with stable Graves' hyperthyroidism. Some clones in this sample may be carry-over from other donors' samples. The CDR3 runs from the conserved cysteine through the conserved F or W.

v_gene	j_gene	CDR3aa
TRBV29-1	TRBJ2-7	CSGGAAYEQYF
TRBV6-1	TRBJ2-5	CASSTGMGSETQYF
TRBV27	TRBJ2-2	CASSWDGGAPGELFF
TRBV27	TRBJ1-5	CASGGARRPQHF
TRBV20-1	TRBJ2-7	CSARTGTGSYEQCF
TRBV30	TRBJ2-6	CAWSVHASPYVLTF
TRBV13	TRBJ2-5	CASGREGRRETQYF
TRBV20-1	TRBJ2-7	CSASPSAWHEQYF
TRBV11-2	TRBJ2-4	CASSLEWELGVKNIQYF
TRBV30	TRBJ2-7	CAWGGGTYEQYF
TRBV12-3/TRBV12-4	TRBJ1-2	CASSSWTGNGANYGYTF
TRBV12-3/TRBV12-4	TRBJ1-2	CASSPPGYGYTF
TRBV27	TRBJ1-2	CASSPQTGGYGYTF
TRBV20-1	TRBJ2-5	CSTHEGKETQYF
TRBV28	TRBJ1-5	CASSLVRTANQPQHF
TRBV7-2	TRBJ1-2	CASSFEPNDRGYTF